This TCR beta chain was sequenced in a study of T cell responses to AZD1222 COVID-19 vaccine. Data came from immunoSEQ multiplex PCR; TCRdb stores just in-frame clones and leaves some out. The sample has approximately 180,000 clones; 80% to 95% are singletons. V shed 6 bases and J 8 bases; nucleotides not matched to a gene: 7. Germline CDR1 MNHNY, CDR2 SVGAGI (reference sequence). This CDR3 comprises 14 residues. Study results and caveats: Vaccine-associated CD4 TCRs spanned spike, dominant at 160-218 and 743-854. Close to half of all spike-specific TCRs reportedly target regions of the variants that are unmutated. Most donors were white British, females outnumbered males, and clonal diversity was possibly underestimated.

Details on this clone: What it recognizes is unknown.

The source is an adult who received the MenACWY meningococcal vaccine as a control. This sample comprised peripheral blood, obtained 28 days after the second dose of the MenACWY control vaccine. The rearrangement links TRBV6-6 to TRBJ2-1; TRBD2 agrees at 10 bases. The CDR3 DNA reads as TGTGCCAGCAGGGTTACTAGCGGGGTGGATGAGCAGTTCTTC. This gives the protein CASRVTSGVDEQFF.